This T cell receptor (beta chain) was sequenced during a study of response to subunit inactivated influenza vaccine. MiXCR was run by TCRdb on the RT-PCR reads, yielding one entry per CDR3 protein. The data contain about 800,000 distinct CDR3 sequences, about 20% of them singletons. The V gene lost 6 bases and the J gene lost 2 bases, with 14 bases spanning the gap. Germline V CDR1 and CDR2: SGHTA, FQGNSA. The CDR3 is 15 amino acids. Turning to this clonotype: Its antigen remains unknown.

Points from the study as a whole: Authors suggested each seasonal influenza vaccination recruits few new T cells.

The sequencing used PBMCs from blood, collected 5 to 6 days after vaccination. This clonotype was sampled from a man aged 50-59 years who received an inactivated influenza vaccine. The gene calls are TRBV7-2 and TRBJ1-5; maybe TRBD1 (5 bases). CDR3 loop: CASSLRGSGNQPQHF. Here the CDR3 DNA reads TGTGCCAGCAGTTTACGGGGGAGTGGCAATCAGCCCCAGCATTTT.